This T cell receptor beta chain is drawn from a study of blood T cell repertoires in COVID-19 (dated by TCRdb to the early 2020s). About the study as a whole: The collaborator samples originated in the United States, Italy and Spain and spanned the acute and convalescent phases of COVID-19. The dataset comprised deeply sampled blood TCRbeta repertoires from subjects exposed to, actively infected with, or recovered from COVID-19. The samples were drawn from the first 160 participants of the ongoing ImmuneRACE study and from over a thousand subjects provided by 6 global collaborators. The prospective study material was composed of cDNA or gDNA derived from T cells, B-cell-depleted T cells, or PBMCs. The repertoires were released in a freely available public database meant as a resource for research on the immune response to SARS-CoV-2. A de-identified subject ID, COVID-19 status, age in years and sex were almost always included in the sample metadata. Where available, HLA class I and class II types were obtained from metadata supplied by the sample provider rather than from assay-based typing. Results the study describes overall, beyond this receptor: How much clinical and demographic metadata was included differed by source and by participant, and the metadata was provided uncurated.

Collaborating institutions collected whole blood in K2EDTA tubes following their own protocols. For TCRbeta analysis, collaborators shipped samples in one of three forms: frozen whole blood, isolated PBMCs, or DNA extracted from either of those sample types. Within its sample, this clone is medium-sized (0.01 to 0.1%). Its antigen specificity is not known. No clone much larger than this one lies a single base away; base qualities are absent. TCRbeta CDR3 regions were amplified from genomic DNA using the immunoSEQ Assay, a bias-controlled multiplex PCR. The original pipeline was this. The number of nucleated cells in each sample was estimated from the amplification of reference gene primers within the assay. Sequence reads were collapsed and filtered to measure the absolute abundance of every unique TCRbeta CDR3 rearrangement. For each sample, productive Simpson clonality was calculated by taking the square root of Simpson's diversity index across productive rearrangements. TCRdb provides this immuneACCESS table in a form limited to in-frame rearrangements. Some clones are lacking; in checked studies, under half of them reflect an unresolved V gene, and why the rest are absent is not known. That table gives V, J and clone size, and the DNA gave D and trimming. For this sample there are about 73,000 clones; around 70% appear just once. The ten most abundant clones make up roughly 23% of the sample.

The cysteine opens and the phenylalanine closes a CDR3 of 15 amino acids. Left in the record is the CDR3 DNA by itself, 45 bases read in frame from the first base. Reading the germline V gene gives CDR1 SGDLS and CDR2 YYNGEE. V was cut back by 0 bases and J by 3 bases, leaving a gap of 10 bases between them. Rearrangement joined TRBV9 to TRBJ1-3, with the D gene uncertain. Sequencing input: peripheral blood. This sequence originates from a man aged 55 to 70 with acute or convalescent COVID-19. The CDR3 here reads CASSVGPEDGNTIYF. In nucleotides, the sequence is TGTGCCAGCAGCGTAGGGCCAGAGGATGGAAACACCATATATTTT.